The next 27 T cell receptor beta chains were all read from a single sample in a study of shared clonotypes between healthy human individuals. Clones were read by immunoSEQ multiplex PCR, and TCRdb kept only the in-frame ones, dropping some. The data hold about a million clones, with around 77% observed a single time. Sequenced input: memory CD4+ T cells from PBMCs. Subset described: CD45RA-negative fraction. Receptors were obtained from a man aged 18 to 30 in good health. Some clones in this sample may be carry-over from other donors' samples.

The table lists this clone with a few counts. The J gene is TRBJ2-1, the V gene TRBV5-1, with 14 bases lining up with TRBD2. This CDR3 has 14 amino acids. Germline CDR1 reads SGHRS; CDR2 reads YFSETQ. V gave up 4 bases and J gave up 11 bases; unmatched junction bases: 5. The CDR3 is CASSPGTSGSKQFF. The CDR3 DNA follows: TGCGCCAGCAGCCCCGGGACTAGCGGGAGCAAGCAGTTCTTC. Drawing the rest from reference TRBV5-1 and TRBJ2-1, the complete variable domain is KAGVTQTPRYLIKTRGQQVTLSCSPISGHRSVSWYQQTPGQGLQFLFEYFSETQRNKGNFPGRFSGRQFSNSRSEMNVSTLELGDSALYLCASSPGTSGSKQFFGPGTRLTVL.

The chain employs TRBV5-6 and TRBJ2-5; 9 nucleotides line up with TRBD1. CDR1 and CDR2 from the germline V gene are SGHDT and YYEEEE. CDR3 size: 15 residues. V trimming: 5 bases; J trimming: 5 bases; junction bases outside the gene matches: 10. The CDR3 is CASSQGQGSVETQYF. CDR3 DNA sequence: TGTGCCAGCAGTCAGGGACAGGGAAGTGTGGAGACCCAGTACTTC.

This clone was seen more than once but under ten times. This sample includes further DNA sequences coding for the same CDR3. The DNA of the CDR3 is TGTGCCAGTAGTATATCGGCCAGCAACACCGGGGAGCTGTTTTTT. Its translation is CASSISASNTGELFF. The gene calls are TRBV19 and TRBJ2-2, with no clear D. This CDR3 spans 15 amino acids. Germline CDR1 LNHDA, CDR2 SQIVND (reference sequence). The germline V and J ends were trimmed by 2 bases and 2 bases, with 9 bases remaining between them.

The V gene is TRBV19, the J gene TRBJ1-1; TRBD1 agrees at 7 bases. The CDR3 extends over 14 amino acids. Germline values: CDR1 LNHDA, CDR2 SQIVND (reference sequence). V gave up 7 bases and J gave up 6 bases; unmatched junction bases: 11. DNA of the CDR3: TGTGCCAGTACCTGGGGGGACAGCCGCCCTGAAGCTTTCTTT. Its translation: CASTWGDSRPEAFF.

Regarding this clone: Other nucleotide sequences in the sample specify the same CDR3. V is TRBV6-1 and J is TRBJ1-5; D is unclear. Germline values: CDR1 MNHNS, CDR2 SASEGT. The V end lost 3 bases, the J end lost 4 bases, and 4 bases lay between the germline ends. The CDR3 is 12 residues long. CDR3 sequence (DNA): TGTGCCAGCAGTGAGGGTAATCAGCCCCAGCATTTT. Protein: CASSEGNQPQHF.

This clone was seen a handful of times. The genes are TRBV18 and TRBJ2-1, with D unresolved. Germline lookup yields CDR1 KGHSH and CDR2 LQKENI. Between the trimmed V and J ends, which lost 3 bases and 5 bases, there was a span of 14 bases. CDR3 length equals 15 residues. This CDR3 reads CASSPAVLVDNEQFF. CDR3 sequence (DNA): TGTGCCAGCTCACCCGCAGTCCTTGTCGACAATGAGCAGTTCTTC.

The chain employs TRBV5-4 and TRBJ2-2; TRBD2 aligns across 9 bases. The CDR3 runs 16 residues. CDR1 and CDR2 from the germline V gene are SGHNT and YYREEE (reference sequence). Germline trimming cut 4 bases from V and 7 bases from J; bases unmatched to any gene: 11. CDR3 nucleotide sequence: TGTGCCAGCAGCCCCAAGGCGGGAGGGATAGGCGGGGAGCTGTTTTTT. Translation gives CASSPKAGGIGGELFF. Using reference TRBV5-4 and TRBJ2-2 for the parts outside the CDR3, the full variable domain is ETGVTQSPTHLIKTRGQQVTLRCSSQSGHNTVSWYQQALGQGPQFIFQYYREEENGRGNFPPRFSGLQFPNYSSELNVNALELDDSALYLCASSPKAGGIGGELFFGEGSRLTVL.

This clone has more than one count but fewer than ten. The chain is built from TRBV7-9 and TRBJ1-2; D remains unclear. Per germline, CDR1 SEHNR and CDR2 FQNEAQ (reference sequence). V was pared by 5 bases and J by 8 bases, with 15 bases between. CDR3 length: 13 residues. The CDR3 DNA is TGTGCCAGCAGCCCCCTCGGTGGGTCCGGCTACACCTTC. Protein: CASSPLGGSGYTF.

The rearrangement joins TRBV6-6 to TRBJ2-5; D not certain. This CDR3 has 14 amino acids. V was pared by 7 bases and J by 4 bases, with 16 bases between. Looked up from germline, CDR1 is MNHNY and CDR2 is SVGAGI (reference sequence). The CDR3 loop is CASTLAGPGETQYF. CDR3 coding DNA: TGTGCCAGCACCTTGGCCGGCCCGGGAGAGACCCAGTACTTC.

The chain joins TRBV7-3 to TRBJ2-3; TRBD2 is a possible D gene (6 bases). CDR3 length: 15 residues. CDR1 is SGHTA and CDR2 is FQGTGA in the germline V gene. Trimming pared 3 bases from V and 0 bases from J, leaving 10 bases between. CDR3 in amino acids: CASSFGGTSTDTQYF. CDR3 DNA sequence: TGTGCCAGCAGCTTTGGCGGGACTAGCACAGATACGCAGTATTTT.

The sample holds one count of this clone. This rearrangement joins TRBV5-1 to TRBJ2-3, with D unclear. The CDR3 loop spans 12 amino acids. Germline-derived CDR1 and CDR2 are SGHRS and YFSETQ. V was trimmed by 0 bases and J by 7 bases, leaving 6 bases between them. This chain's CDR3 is CASSLALNTQYF. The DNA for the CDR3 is TGCGCCAGCAGCTTGGCCTTGAATACGCAGTATTTT.

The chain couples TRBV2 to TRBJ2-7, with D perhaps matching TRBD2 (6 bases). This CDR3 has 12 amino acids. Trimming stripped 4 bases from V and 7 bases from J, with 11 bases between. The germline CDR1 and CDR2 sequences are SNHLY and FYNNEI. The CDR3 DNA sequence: TGTGCCAGCAGTGGGGTCGCGGGGGAGCAGTACTTC. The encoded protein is CASSGVAGEQYF.

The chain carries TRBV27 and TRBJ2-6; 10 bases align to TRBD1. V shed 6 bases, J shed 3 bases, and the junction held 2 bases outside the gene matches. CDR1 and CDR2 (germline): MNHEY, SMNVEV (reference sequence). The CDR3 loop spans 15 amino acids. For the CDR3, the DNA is TGTGCCAGCAGCGACAGGGGGCTTGGGGCCAACGTCCTGACTTTC. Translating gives CASSDRGLGANVLTF. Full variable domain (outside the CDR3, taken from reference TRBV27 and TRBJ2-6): EAQVTQNPRYLITVTGKKLTVTCSQNMNHEYMSWYRQDPGLGLRQIYYSMNVEVTDKGDVPEGYKVSRKEKRNFPLILESPSPNQTSLYFCASSDRGLGANVLTFGAGSRLTVL.

Here the CDR3 reads CASSSAGTGVLRNYGYTF. For the CDR3, the DNA is TGTGCCAGCAGCTCGGCCGGGACAGGGGTACTGAGGAACTATGGCTACACCTTC. J is TRBJ1-2 and V is TRBV5-6; 10 nucleotides line up with TRBD1. The CDR3 is made up of 18 amino acids. The germline V gene encodes CDR1 SGHDT and CDR2 YYEEEE. After removal of 3 bases from V and 2 bases from J, the junction contained 13 bases not matched to a gene.

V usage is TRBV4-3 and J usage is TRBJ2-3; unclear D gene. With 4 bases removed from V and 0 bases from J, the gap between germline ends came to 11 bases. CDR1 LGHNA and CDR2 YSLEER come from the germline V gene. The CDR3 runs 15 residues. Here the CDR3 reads CASSRTPASTDTQYF. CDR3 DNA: TGCGCCAGCAGCCGCACCCCGGCGAGCACAGATACGCAGTATTTT.

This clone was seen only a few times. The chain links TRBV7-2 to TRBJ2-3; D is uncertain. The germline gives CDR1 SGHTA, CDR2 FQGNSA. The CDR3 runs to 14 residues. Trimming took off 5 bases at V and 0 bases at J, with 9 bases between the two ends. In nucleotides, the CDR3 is TGTGCCAGCAGCCAAAGCCCTAGCACAGATACGCAGTATTTT. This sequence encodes CASSQSPSTDTQYF.

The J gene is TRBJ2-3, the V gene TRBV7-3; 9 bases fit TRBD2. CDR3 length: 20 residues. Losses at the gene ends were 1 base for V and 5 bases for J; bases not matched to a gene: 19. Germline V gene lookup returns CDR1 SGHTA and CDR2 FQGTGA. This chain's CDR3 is CASSLRGTPVTREGVDTQYF. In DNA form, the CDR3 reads TGTGCCAGCAGCTTAAGAGGGACCCCAGTCACGCGGGAGGGAGTAGATACGCAGTATTTT.

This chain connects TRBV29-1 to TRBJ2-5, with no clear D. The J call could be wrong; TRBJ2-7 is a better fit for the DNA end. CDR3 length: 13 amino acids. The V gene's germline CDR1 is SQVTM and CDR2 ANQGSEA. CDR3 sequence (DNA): TGCAGCGTTGGGTCGGTGAGCTCCTACGAGCAGTACTTC. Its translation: CSVGSVSSYEQYF.

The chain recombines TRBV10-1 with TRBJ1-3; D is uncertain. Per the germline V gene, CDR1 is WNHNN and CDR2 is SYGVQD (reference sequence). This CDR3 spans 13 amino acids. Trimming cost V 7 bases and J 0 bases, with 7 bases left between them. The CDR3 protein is CASMRDSGNTIYF. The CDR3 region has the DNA TGCGCCAGCATGAGGGACTCTGGAAACACCATATATTTT.

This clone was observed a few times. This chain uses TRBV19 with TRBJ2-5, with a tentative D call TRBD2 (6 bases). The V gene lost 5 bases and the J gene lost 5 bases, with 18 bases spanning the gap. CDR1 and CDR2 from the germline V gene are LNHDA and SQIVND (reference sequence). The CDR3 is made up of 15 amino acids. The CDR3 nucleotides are TGTGCCAGTAGTGCCCCGGGAGACCCACGGGAGACCCAGTACTTC. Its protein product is CASSAPGDPRETQYF.

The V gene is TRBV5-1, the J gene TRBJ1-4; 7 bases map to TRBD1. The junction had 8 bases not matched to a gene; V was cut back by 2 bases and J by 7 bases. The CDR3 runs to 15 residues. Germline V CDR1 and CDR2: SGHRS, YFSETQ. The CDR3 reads CASSFYGQAGEKLFF. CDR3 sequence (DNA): TGCGCCAGCAGCTTCTACGGACAGGCAGGTGAAAAACTGTTTTTT.

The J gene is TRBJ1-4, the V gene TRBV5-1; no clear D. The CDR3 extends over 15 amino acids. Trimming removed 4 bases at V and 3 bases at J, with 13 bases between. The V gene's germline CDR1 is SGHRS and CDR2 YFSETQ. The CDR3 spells CASSRYDGSNEKLFF. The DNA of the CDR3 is TGCGCCAGCAGCCGCTATGACGGGTCTAATGAAAAACTGTTTTTT.

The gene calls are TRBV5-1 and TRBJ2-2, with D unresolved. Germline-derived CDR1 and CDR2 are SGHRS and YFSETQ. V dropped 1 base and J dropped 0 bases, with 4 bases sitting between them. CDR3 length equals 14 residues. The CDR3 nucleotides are TGCGCCAGCAGCTTGTTCACGAACACCGGGGAGCTGTTTTTT. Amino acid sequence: CASSLFTNTGELFF.

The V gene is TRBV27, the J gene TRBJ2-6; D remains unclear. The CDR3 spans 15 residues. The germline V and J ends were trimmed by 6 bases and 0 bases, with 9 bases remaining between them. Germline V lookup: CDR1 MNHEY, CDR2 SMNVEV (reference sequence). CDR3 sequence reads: CASSQRYSGANVLTF. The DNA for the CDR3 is TGTGCCAGCAGCCAAAGATACTCTGGGGCCAACGTCCTGACTTTC.

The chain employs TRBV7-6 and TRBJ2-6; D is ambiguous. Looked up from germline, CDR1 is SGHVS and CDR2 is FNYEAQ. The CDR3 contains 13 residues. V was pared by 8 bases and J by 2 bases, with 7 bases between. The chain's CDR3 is CASSMAGANVLTF. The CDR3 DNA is TGTGCCAGCTCGATGGCTGGGGCCAACGTCCTGACTTTC.

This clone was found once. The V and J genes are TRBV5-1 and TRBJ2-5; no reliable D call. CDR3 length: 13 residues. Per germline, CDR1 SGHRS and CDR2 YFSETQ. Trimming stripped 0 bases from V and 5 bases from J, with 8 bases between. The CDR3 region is CASSLAVFETQYF. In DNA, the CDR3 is TGCGCCAGCAGCTTGGCGGTGTTTGAGACCCAGTACTTC.

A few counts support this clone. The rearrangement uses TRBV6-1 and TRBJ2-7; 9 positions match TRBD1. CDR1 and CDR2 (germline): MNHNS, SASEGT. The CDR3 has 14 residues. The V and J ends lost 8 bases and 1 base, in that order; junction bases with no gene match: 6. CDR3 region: CASAGTGQSYEQYF. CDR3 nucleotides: TGTGCCAGCGCTGGGACAGGGCAGTCCTACGAGCAGTACTTC.